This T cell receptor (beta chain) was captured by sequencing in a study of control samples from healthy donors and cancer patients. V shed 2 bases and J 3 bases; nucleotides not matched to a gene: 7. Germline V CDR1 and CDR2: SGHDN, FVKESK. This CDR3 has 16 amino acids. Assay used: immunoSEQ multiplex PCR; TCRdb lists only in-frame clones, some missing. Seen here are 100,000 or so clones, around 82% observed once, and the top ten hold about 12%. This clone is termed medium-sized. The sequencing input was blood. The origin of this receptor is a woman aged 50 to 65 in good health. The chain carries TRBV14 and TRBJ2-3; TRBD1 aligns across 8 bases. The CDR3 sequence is CASSQYLTGGTDTQYF. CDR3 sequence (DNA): TGTGCCAGCAGCCAATATCTTACAGGGGGAACAGATACGCAGTATTTT.